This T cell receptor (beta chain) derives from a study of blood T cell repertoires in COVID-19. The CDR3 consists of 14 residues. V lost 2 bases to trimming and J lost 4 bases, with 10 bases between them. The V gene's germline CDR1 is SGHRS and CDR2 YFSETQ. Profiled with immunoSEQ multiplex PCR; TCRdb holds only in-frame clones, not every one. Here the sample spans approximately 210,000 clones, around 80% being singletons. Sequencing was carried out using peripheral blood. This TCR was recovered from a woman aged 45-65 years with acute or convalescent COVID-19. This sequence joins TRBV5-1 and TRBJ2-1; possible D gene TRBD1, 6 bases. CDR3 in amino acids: CASSLTGPYNEQFF. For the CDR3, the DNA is TGCGCCAGCAGCTTAACAGGGCCTTACAATGAGCAGTTCTTC.